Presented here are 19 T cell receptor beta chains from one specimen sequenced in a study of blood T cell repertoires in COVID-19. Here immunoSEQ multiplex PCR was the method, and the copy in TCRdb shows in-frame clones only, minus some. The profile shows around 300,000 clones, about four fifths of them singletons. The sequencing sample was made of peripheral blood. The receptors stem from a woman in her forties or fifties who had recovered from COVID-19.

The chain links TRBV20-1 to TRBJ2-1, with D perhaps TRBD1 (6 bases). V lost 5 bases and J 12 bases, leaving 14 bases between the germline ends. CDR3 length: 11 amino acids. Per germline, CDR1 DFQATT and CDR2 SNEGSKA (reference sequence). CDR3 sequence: CSAWLQGGQFF. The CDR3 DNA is TGCAGTGCTTGGTTACAGGGTGGGCAGTTCTTC.

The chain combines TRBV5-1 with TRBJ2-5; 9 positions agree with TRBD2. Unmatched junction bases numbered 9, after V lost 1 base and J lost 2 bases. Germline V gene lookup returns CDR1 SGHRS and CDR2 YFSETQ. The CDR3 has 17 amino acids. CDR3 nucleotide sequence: TGCGCCAGCAGCTTGATTCTAGCGGGGCCCACTCAAGAGACCCAGTACTTC. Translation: CASSLILAGPTQETQYF.

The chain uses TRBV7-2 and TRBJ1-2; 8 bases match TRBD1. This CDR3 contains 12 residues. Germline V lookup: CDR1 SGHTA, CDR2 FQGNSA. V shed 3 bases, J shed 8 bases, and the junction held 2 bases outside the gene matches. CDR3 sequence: CASSLDRDGYTF. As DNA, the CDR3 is TGTGCCAGCAGCTTGGACAGGGACGGCTACACCTTC. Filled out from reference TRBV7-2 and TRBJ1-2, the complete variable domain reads GAGVSQSPSNKVTEKGKDVELRCDPISGHTALYWYRQSLGQGLEFLIYFQGNSAPDKSGLPSDRFSAERTGGSVSTLTIQRTQQEDSAVYLCASSLDRDGYTFGSGTRLTVV.

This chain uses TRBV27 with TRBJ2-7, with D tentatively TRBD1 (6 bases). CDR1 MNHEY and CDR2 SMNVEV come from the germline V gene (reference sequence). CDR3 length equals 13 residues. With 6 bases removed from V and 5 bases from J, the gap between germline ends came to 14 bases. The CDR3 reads CASRLLGADEQYF. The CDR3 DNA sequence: TGTGCCAGCAGACTCCTGGGGGCCGACGAGCAGTACTTC.

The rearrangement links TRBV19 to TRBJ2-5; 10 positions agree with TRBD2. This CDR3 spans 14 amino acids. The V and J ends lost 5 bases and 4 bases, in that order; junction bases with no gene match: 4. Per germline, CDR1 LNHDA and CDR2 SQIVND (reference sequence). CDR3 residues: CASSSLAGGETQYF. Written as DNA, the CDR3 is TGTGCCAGTAGTTCCTTAGCGGGGGGAGAGACCCAGTACTTC.

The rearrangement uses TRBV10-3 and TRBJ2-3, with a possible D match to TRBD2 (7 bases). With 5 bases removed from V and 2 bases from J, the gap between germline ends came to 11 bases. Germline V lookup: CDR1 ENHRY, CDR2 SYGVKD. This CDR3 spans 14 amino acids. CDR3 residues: CAISLGGVTDTQYF. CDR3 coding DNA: TGTGCCATCAGTTTAGGGGGGGTCACAGATACGCAGTATTTT.

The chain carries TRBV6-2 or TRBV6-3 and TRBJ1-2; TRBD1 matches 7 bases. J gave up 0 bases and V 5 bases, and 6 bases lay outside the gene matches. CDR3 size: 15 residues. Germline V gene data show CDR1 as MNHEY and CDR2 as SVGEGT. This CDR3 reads CASSQRQGANYGYTF. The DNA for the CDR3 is TGTGCCAGCAGTCAACGACAGGGAGCTAACTATGGCTACACCTTC.

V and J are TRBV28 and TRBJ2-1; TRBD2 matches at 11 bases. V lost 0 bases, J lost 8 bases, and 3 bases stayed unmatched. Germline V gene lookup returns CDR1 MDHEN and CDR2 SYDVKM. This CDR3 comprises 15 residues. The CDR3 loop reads CASSLWTSGMDEQFF. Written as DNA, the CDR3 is TGTGCCAGCAGTTTATGGACTAGCGGGATGGATGAGCAGTTCTTC.

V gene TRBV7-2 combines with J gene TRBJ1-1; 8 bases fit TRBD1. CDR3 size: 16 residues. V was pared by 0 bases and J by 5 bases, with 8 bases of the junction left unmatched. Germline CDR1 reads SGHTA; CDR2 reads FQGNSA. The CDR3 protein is CASSLASQGAGTEAFF. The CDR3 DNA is TGTGCCAGCAGCTTAGCTTCCCAGGGGGCGGGAACTGAAGCTTTCTTT.

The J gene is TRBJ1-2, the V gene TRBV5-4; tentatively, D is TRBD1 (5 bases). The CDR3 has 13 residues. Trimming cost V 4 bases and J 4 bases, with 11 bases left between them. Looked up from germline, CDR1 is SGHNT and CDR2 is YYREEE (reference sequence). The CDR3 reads CASSTDTAYGYTF. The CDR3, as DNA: TGTGCCAGCAGCACGGACACGGCCTATGGCTACACCTTC.

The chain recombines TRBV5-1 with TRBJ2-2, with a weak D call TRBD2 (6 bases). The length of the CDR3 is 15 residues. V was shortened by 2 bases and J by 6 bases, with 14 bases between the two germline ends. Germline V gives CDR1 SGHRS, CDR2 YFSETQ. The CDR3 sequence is CASSFPPGGPGELFF. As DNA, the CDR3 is TGCGCCAGCAGCTTTCCCCCAGGAGGGCCCGGGGAGCTGTTTTTT.

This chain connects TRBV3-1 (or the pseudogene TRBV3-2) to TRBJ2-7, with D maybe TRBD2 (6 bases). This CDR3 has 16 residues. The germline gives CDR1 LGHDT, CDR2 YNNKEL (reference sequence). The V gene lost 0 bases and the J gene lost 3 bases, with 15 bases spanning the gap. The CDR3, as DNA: TGTGCCAGCAGCCAAGAATGGATTGTGGGGGGCTACGAGCAGTACTTC. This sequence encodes CASSQEWIVGGYEQYF.

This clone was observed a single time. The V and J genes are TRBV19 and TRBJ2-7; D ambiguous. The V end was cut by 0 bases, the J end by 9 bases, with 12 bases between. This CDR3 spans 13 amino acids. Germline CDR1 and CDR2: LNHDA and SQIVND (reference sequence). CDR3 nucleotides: TGTGCCAGTAGTATAGATCCCCCGGTTGGGCAGTACTTC. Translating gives CASSIDPPVGQYF.

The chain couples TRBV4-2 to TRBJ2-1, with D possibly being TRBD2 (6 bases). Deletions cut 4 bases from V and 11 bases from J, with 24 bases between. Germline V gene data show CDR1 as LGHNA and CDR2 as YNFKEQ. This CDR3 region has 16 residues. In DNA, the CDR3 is TGTGCCAGCAGCCCGAGAGTAGCGGACGCAATTAGTAAGCAGTTCTTC. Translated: CASSPRVADAISKQFF.

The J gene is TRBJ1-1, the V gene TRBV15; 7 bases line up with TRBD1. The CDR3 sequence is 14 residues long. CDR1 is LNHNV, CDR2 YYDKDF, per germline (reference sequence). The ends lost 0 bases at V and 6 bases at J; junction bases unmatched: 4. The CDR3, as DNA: TGTGCCACCAGCAGAGATCAGGGGGAGGCTGAAGCTTTCTTT. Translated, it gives CATSRDQGEAEAFF.

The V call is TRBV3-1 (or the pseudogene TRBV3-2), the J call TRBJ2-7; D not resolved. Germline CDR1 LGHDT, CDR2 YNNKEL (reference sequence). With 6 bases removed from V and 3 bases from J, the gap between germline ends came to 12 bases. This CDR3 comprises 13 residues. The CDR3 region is CASSSQGVYEQYF. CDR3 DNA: TGTGCCAGCAGTTCCCAAGGAGTCTACGAGCAGTACTTC.

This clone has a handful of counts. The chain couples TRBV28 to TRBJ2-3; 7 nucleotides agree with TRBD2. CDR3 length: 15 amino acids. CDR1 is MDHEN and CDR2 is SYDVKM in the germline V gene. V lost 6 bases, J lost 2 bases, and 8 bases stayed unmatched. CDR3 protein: CASRVRAGATDTQYF. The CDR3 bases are TGTGCCAGCAGGGTCCGGGCGGGAGCCACAGATACGCAGTATTTT.

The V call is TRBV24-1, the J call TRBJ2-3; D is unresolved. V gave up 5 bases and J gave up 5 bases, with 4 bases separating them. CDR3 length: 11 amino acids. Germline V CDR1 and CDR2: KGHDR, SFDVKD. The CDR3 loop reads CATSAGDTQYF. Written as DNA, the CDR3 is TGTGCCACCAGTGCAGGAGATACGCAGTATTTT.

The DNA for the CDR3 is TGTGCCAGCAGCCCCCGGGGGGACCAAGAGACCCAGTACTTC. Encoded protein: CASSPRGDQETQYF. The V gene is TRBV7-3, the J gene TRBJ2-5, with 7 bases lining up with TRBD2. CDR3 length equals 14 residues. Germline assignment: CDR1 SGHTA and CDR2 FQGTGA. The trim removed 5 bases at V and 0 bases at J, leaving 3 bases unmatched.